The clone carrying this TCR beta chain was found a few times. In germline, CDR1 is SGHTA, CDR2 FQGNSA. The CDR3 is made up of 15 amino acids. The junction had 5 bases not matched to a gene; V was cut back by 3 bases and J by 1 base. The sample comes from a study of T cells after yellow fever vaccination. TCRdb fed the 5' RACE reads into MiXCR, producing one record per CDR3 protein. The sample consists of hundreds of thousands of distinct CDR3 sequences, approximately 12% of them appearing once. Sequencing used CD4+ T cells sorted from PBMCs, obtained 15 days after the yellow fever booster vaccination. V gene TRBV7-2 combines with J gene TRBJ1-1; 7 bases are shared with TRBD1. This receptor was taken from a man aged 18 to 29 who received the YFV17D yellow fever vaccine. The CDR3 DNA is TGTGCCAGCAGCTTTACCGGGACAGAGAACACTGAAGCTTTCTTT. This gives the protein CASSFTGTENTEAFF.